This TCR beta chain was observed in a study of shared clonotypes between healthy human individuals. The overall study: Serving as donors were two women and a few men, whose ages spanned 18 to 49. Study results and caveats: It was observed that around 5% of naive CD4 clonotypes were shared across several donors. Sequencing depth was expected to affect clonotype sharing among donors. Estimated richness was generally greater in naive than memory subsets.

As concerns this clone: The target antigen is unknown.

The length of the CDR3 is 15 residues. Germline assignment: CDR1 SGDLS and CDR2 YYNGEE. With 3 bases removed from V and 0 bases from J, the gap between germline ends came to 9 bases. TCRdb's table, derived via immunoSEQ multiplex PCR, lists solely in-frame clones and lacks some. The data contain about 990,000 clones, around three quarters of them singletons. The sequenced material came from memory CD4+ T cells from PBMCs. The sample's subset: CD45RA-negative fraction. The V gene is TRBV9, the J gene TRBJ1-4, with D tentatively TRBD1 (6 bases). The clonotype originates from a man between 18 and 29 years old in good health. Some clones in this sample may be carry-over from other donors' samples. In DNA, the CDR3 is TGTGCCAGCAGCGCCAGGGGATCAACTAATGAAAAACTGTTTTTT. This encodes CASSARGSTNEKLFF.